This T cell receptor beta chain was identified in a study of lymphopenia after photon versus proton radiotherapy. TCRdb's copy holds only in-frame clones and misses some; the assay was immunoSEQ multiplex PCR. This table holds tens of thousands of clones, 84% found once. Germline-derived CDR1 and CDR2 are SEHNR and FQNEAQ (reference sequence). The length of the CDR3 is 14 residues. Trimming left V 5 bases short and J 5 bases short, with 16 bases between. This receptor was taken from a woman in her forties or fifties with pancreatic cancer. The rearrangement uses TRBV7-9 and TRBJ2-7, with no clear D. Sequencing used peripheral blood, obtained from a patient treated with photon-based radiotherapy. CDR3 region: CASSPGALGDEQYF. The DNA for the CDR3 is TGTGCCAGCAGCCCGGGCGCTCTGGGCGACGAGCAGTACTTC.